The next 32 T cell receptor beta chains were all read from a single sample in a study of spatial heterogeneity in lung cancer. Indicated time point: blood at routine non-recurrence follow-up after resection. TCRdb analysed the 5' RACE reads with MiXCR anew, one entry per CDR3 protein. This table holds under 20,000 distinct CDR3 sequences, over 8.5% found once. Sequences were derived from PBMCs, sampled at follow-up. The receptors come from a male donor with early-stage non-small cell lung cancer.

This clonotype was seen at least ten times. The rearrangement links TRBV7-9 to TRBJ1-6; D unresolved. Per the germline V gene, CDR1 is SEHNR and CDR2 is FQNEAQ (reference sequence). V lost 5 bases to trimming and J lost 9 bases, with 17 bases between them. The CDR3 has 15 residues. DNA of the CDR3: TGTGCCAGCAGCACAGAAGGGTATTGGGTTTCACCCCTCCACTTT. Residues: CASSTEGYWVSPLHF.

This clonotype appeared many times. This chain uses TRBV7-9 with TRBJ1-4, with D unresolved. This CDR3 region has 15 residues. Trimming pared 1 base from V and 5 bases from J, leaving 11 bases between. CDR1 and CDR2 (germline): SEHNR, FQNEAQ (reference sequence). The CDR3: CASSLGSQINEKLFF. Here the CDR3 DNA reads TGTGCCAGCAGCTTAGGTTCACAGATCAATGAAAAACTGTTTTTT.

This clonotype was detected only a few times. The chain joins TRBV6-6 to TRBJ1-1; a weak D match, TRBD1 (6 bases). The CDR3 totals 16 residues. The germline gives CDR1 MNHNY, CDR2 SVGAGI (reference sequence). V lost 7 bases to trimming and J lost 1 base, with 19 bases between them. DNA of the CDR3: TGTGCCAGCACCCTACGGGGGGGCAAACCGAACACTGAAGCTTTCTTT. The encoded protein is CASTLRGGKPNTEAFF.

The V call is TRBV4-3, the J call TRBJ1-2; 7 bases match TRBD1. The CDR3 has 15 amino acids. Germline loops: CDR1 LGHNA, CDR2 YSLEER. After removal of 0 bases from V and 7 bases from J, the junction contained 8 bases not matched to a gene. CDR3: CASSQDLKGALGYTF. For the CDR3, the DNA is TGCGCCAGCAGCCAAGATTTGAAGGGGGCCCTTGGCTACACCTTC.

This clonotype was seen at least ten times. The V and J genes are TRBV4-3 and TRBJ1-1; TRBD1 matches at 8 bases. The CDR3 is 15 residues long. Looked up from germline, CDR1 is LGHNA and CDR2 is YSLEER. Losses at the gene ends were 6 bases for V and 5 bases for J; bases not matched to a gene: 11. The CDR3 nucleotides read TGCGCCAGCAGGGGATCAGGGACAGGCAGGACTGAAGCTTTCTTT. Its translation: CASRGSGTGRTEAFF.

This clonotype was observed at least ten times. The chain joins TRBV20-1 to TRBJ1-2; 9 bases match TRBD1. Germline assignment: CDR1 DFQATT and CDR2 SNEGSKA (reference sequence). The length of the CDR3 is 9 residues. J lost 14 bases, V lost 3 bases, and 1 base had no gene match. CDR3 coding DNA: TGCAGTGCTAGGACAGGGGGGACCTTC. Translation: CSARTGGTF.

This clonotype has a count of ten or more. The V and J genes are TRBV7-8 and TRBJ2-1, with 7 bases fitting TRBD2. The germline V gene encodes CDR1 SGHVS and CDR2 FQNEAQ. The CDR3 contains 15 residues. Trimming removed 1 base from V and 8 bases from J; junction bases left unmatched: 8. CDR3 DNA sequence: TGTGCCAGCAGCTTAGGCGGCAGCGGGATCTATGAGCAGTTCTTC. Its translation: CASSLGGSGIYEQFF.

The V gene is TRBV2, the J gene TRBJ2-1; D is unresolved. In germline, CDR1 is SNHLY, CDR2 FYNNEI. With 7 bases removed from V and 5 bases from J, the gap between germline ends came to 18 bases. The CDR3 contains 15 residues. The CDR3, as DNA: TGTGCCAGCACCAACGGTCCAGACCCCGACAATGAGCAGTTCTTC. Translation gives CASTNGPDPDNEQFF.

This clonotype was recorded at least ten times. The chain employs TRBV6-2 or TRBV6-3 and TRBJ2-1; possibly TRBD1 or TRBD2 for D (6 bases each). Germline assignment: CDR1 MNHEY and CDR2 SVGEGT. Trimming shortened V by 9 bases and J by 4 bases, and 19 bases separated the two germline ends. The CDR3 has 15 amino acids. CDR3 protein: CASLSTGGGYNEQFF. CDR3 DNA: TGTGCCAGTTTATCGACAGGTGGGGGGTACAATGAGCAGTTCTTC.

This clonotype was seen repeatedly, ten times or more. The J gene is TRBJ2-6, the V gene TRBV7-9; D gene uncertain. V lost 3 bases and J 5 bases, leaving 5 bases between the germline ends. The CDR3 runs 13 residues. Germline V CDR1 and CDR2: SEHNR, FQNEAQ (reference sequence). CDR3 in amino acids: CASSLVRANVLTF. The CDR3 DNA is TGTGCCAGCAGCTTGGTGAGGGCCAACGTCCTGACTTTC.

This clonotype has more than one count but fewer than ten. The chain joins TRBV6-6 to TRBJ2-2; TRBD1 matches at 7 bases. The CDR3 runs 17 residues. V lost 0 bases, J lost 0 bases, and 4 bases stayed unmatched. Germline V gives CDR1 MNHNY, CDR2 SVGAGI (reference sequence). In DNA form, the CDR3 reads TGTGCCAGCAGTTACTCTACGACAGGGACGAACACCGGGGAGCTGTTTTTT. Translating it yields CASSYSTTGTNTGELFF.

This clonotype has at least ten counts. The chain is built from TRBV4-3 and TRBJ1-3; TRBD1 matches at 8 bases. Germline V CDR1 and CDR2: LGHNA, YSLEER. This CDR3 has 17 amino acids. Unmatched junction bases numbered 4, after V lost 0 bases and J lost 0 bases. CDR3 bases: TGCGCCAGCAGCCAAGAAGGGACAGGAAGCTCTGGAAACACCATATATTTT. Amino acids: CASSQEGTGSSGNTIYF.

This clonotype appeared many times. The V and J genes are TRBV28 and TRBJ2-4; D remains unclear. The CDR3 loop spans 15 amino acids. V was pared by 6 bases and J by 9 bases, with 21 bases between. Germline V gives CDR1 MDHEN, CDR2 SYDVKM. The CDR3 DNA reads TGTGCCAGCAGCCGCTTGAGCAGCAATCAAGTCATTCAGTACTTC. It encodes CASSRLSSNQVIQYF.

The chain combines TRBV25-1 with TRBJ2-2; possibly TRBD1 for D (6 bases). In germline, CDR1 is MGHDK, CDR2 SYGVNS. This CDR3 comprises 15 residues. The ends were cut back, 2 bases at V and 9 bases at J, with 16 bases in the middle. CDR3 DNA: TGTGCCAGCAGTGAAGGGACAACCTGGCCACGGGAGCTGTTTTTT. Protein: CASSEGTTWPRELFF.

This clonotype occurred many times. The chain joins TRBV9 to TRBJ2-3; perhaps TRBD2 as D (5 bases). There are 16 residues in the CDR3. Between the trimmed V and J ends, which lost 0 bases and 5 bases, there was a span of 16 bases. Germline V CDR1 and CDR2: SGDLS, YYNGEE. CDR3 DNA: TGTGCCAGCAGCGTAGGTCGGGTTCCCGAGGGAGATACGCAGTATTTT. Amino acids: CASSVGRVPEGDTQYF.

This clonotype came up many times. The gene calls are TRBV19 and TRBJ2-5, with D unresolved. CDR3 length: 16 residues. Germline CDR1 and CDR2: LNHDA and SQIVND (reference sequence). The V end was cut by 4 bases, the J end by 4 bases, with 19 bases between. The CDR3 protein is CASSTTFTTEGETQYF. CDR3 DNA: TGTGCCAGTAGTACCACTTTCACAACAGAAGGAGAGACCCAGTACTTC.

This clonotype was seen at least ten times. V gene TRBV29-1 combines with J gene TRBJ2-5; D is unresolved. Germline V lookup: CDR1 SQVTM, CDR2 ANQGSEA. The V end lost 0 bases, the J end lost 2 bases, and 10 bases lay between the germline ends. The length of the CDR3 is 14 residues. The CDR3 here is CSVEDQGKQETQYF. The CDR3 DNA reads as TGCAGCGTTGAAGATCAAGGGAAACAAGAGACCCAGTACTTC.

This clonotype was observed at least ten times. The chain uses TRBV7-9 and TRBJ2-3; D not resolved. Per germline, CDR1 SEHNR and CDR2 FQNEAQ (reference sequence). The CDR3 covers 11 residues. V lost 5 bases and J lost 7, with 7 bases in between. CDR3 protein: CASSPDYTQYF. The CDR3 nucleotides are TGTGCCAGCAGCCCCGACTATACGCAGTATTTT.

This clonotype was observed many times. In DNA form, the CDR3 reads TGCAGCGTTGGGTGGAGCAATCAGCCCCAGCATTTT. Translating gives CSVGWSNQPQHF. The rearrangement uses TRBV29-1 and TRBJ1-5; D ambiguous. The CDR3 contains 12 residues. Germline V gives CDR1 SQVTM, CDR2 ANQGSEA. V dropped 4 bases and J dropped 1 base, with 5 bases sitting between them.

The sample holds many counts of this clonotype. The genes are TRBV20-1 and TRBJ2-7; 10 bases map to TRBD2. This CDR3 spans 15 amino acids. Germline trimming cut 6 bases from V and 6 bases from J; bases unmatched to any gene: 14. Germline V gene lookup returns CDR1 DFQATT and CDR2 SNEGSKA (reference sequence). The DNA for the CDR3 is TGCAGTGCCTCTCTGGTCCCTAGCGGGGGCGGCGAGCAGTACTTC. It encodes CSASLVPSGGGEQYF.

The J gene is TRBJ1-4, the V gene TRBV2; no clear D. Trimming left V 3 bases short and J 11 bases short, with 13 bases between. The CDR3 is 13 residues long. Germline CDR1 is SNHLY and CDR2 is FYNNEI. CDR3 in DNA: TGTGCCAGCAGTGAGACCCATGGTGGGAAACTGTTTTTT. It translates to CASSETHGGKLFF.

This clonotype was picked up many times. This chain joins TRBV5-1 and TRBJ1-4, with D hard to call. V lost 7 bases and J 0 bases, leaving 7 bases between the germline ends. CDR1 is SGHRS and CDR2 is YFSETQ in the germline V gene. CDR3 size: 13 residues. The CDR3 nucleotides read TGCGCCAGCGGTATTGCAACTAATGAAAAACTGTTTTTT. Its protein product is CASGIATNEKLFF.

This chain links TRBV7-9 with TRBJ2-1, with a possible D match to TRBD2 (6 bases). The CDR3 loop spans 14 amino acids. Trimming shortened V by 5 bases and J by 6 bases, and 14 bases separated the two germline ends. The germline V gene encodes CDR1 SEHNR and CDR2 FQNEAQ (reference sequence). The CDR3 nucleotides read TGTGCCAGCAGCCTTCCGTCCGGGGGCAATGAGCAGTTCTTC. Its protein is CASSLPSGGNEQFF. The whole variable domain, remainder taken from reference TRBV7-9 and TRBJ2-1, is DTGVSQNPRHKITKRGQNVTFRCDPISEHNRLYWYRQTLGQGPEFLTYFQNEAQLEKSRLLSDRFSAERPKGSFSTLEIQRTEQGDSAMYLCASSLPSGGNEQFFGPGTRLTVL.

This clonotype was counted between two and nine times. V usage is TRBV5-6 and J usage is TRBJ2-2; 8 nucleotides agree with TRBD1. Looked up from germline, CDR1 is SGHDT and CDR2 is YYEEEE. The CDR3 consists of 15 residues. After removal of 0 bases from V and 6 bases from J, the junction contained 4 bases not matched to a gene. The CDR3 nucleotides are TGTGCCAGCAGCTTGGCGGACAGGGAATCCGGGGAGCTGTTTTTT. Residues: CASSLADRESGELFF.

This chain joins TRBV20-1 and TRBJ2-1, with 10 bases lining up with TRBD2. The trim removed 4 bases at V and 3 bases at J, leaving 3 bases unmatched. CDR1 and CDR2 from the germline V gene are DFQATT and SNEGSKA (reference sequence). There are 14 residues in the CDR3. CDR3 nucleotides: TGCAGTGCTAAGCTAGCGGGGGACTACAATGAGCAGTTCTTC. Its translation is CSAKLAGDYNEQFF.

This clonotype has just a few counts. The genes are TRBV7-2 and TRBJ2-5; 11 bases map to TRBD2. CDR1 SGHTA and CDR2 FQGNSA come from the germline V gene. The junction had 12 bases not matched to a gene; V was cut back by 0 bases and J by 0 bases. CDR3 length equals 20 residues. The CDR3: CASSLAGLAGGGSYQETQYF. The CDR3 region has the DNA TGTGCCAGCAGCTTAGCGGGTCTAGCGGGGGGAGGATCGTACCAAGAGACCCAGTACTTC.

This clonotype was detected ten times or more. CDR3 amino acids: CAWADGGPSYEQYF. Written as DNA, the CDR3 is TGTGCCTGGGCGGACGGGGGCCCCTCCTACGAGCAGTACTTC. The V gene is TRBV30, the J gene TRBJ2-7; D assignment may be TRBD1 or TRBD2 (6 bases each). CDR3 length: 14 amino acids. Trimming cost V 5 bases and J 0 bases, with 14 bases left between them. Germline CDR1 reads GTSNPN; CDR2 reads SVGIG (reference sequence).

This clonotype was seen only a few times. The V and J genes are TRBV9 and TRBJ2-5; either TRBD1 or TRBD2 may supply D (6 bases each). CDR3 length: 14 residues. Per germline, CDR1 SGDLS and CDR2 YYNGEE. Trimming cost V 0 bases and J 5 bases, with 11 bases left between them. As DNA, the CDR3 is TGTGCCAGCAGCGTAGCTACGGGGGCGGAGACCCAGTACTTC. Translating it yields CASSVATGAETQYF.

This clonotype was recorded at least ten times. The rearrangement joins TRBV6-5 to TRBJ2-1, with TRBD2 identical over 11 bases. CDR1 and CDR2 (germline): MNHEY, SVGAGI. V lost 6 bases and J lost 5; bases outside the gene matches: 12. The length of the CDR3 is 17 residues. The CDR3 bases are TGTGCCAGCAGCAAAAGGGGACTAGCGGTCCTCCACAATGAGCAGTTCTTC. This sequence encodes CASSKRGLAVLHNEQFF.

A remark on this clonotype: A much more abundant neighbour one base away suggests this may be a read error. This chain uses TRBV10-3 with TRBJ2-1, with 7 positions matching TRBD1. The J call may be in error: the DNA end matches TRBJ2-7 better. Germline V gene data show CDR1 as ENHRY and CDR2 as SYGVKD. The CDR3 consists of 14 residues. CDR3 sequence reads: CAISERTGMDEQYF. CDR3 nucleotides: TGTGCCATCAGTGAACGGACAGGCATGGATGAGCAGTACTTC.

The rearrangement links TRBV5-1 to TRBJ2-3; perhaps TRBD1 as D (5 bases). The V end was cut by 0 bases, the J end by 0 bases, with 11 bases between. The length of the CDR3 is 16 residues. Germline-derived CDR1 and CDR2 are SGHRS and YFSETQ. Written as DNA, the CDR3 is TGCGCCAGCAGCTTGGAGGGGCGGAAAAGCACAGATACGCAGTATTTT. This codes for CASSLEGRKSTDTQYF.

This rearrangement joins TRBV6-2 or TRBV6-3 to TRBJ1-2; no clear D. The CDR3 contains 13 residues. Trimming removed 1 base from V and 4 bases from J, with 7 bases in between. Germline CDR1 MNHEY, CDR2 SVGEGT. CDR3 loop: CASSYLDLYGYTF. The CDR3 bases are TGTGCCAGCAGTTACTTGGATCTCTATGGCTACACCTTC.